This TCR beta chain comes out of a study of cytomegalovirus exposure and HLA in healthy donors. The PCR was carried out with 60 Vbeta primers and 13 Jbeta primers. Clones were sequenced by immunoSEQ multiplex PCR, and TCRdb holds only the in-frame ones, with some missing. This repertoire includes about 150,000 clones. The CDR3 length is 13 residues. Trimming cost V 3 bases and J 1 base, with 5 bases left between them. CDR1 LNHDA and CDR2 SQIVND come from the germline V gene (reference sequence). The V gene is TRBV19, the J gene TRBJ2-3; no definite D call. This TCR derives from a woman between 45 and 65 years old in good health and CMV-seronegative. Sequencing used PBMCs. The CDR3 sequence: CASSILRTDTQYF. DNA for the CDR3: TGTGCCAGTAGTATCCTTCGCACAGATACGCAGTATTTT. Full variable domain (remainder filled in from reference TRBV19 and TRBJ2-3): DGGITQSPKYLFRKEGQNVTLSCEQNLNHDAMYWYRQDPGQGLRLIYYSQIVNDFQKGDIAEGYSVSREKKESFPLTVTSAQKNPTAFYLCASSILRTDTQYFGPGTRLTVL.